This T cell receptor (beta chain) was sequenced for a study of shared clonotypes between healthy human individuals. This CDR3 is 13 amino acids long. Germline V gene data show CDR1 as MNHEY and CDR2 as SVGAGI. The germline V and J ends were trimmed by 5 bases and 4 bases, with 9 bases remaining between them. For this clone: Other nucleotide sequences in the sample specify the same CDR3.

Measured with immunoSEQ multiplex PCR; TCRdb has only the in-frame clones, and not every one. Of some 1,600,000 clones in the sample, about 98% were seen once. The sequence came from a man in his thirties or forties in good health. V gene TRBV6-5 combines with J gene TRBJ2-1; possibly TRBD2 for D (5 bases). Material for sequencing was naive CD4+ T cells sorted from blood. Subset here: CD45RA+ positively selected. In nucleotides, the CDR3 is TGTGCCAGCAGTCCGGACTCGTACAATGAGCAGTTCTTC. This gives the protein CASSPDSYNEQFF.